The 30 T cell receptor beta chains below come from one sample, sequenced in a study of glioma-infiltrating T cells after dendritic cell vaccination. Clones were read by immunoSEQ multiplex PCR, and TCRdb kept only the in-frame ones, dropping some. Here the sample spans 75,000 to 100,000 clones, approximately 80% being singletons. Sequencing was performed on blood, taken before dendritic cell vaccination. The receptors were gathered from a human donor with glioblastoma.

The chain recombines TRBV30 with TRBJ2-7; D might be TRBD1 (5 bases). Germline CDR1 GTSNPN, CDR2 SVGIG (reference sequence). The V gene lost 3 bases and the J gene lost 4 bases, with 16 bases spanning the gap. CDR3 length: 14 residues. For the CDR3, the DNA is TGTGCCTGGAGATGGGGTGGGGCGATATACGAGCAGTACTTC. As protein: CAWRWGGAIYEQYF.

For this clone: A junction end diverges from the germline sequence, so it may reflect a read error. The chain uses TRBV10-2 and TRBJ1-2, with D possibly matching TRBD1 (6 bases). This CDR3 contains 14 residues. The germline V gene has CDR1 WSHSY and CDR2 SAAADI. The CDR3 coding sequence is TGCGCCAGCAGTGAGCCCCAGGGGTACTACGGCTACACCTTC. It specifies CASSEPQGYYGYTF.

V gene TRBV16 combines with J gene TRBJ1-2; D is undetermined. CDR1 KGHSY and CDR2 FQNENV come from the germline V gene. The CDR3 consists of 14 residues. V was pared by 0 bases and J by 1 base, with 6 bases between. The CDR3 protein is CASSQSEVNYGYTF. The CDR3 DNA reads as TGTGCCAGCAGCCAATCGGAGGTTAACTATGGCTACACCTTC.

This rearrangement joins TRBV5-1 to TRBJ1-2; possible D gene TRBD1, 6 bases. The germline V and J ends were trimmed by 0 bases and 5 bases, with 26 bases remaining between them. CDR1 is SGHRS and CDR2 is YFSETQ in the germline V gene. The CDR3 extends over 19 amino acids. The CDR3 region has the DNA TGCGCCAGCAGCTTGGGGACCCTCCTCTATGGGGGCCGGGAATATGGCTACACCTTC. Amino acids: CASSLGTLLYGGREYGYTF.

The V and J genes are TRBV2 and TRBJ2-5; 12 bases fit TRBD2. The CDR3 consists of 17 residues. V was pared by 3 bases and J by 5 bases, with 10 bases of the junction left unmatched. Germline V gene lookup returns CDR1 SNHLY and CDR2 FYNNEI. CDR3 sequence (DNA): TGTGCCAGCAGTGATAGGACTAGCGGGGCCCCCTTGGAGACCCAGTACTTC. It is translated as CASSDRTSGAPLETQYF.

The rearrangement joins TRBV14 to TRBJ2-7, with D perhaps matching TRBD1 (5 bases). Germline CDR1 SGHDN, CDR2 FVKESK. V lost 0 bases and J 9 bases, leaving 9 bases between the germline ends. The length of the CDR3 is 12 residues. DNA for the CDR3: TGTGCCAGCAGCCAAGATTGGGGCGCGCAGTACTTC. Translating gives CASSQDWGAQYF.

The chain links TRBV13 to TRBJ1-2; unclear D gene. The CDR3 consists of 16 residues. V gave up 2 bases and J gave up 0 bases, with 13 bases separating them. Looked up from germline, CDR1 is PRHDT and CDR2 is FYEKMQ (reference sequence). The CDR3 DNA follows: TGTGCCAGCAGCTTACTCATGGACGGGGCTAACTATGGCTACACCTTC. Translating it yields CASSLLMDGANYGYTF.

This clone occurred a few times. The gene calls are TRBV5-1 and TRBJ2-1, with 9 bases aligning to TRBD2. This CDR3 region has 14 residues. The trim removed 4 bases at V and 6 bases at J, leaving 5 bases unmatched. Germline values: CDR1 SGHRS, CDR2 YFSETQ. CDR3 sequence: CASSGRGGRNEQFF. The CDR3 DNA follows: TGCGCCAGCAGCGGGCGGGGGGGCCGCAATGAGCAGTTCTTC.

V usage is TRBV6-5 and J usage is TRBJ1-1; D is uncertain. This CDR3 is built from 14 residues. V was cut by 5 bases and J by 7 bases, with 17 bases left in between. Germline loops: CDR1 MNHEY, CDR2 SVGAGI. In DNA form, the CDR3 reads TGTGCCAGCAGTCGCGGCCCCGGGGAAGGTGAAGCTTTCTTT. Protein product: CASSRGPGEGEAFF.

V and J are TRBV4-2 and TRBJ2-5; 8 bases are a match to TRBD2. Germline loops: CDR1 LGHNA, CDR2 YNFKEQ. J was trimmed by 3 bases and V by 3 bases; bases with no gene match: 3. The CDR3 is 14 amino acids. This chain's CDR3 is CASSHGSGEETQYF. CDR3 in DNA: TGTGCCAGCAGCCACGGTAGCGGGGAAGAGACCCAGTACTTC.

The chain is built from TRBV2 and TRBJ1-6; 9 bases align to TRBD1. This CDR3 is 16 amino acids long. Losses at the gene ends were 5 bases for V and 9 bases for J; bases not matched to a gene: 11. Germline lookup yields CDR1 SNHLY and CDR2 FYNNEI. The CDR3 nucleotides are TGTGCCAGCAGTTGGGGAACGGGACAGGGCGGTTCACCCCTCCACTTT. It codes for CASSWGTGQGGSPLHF.

This rearrangement joins TRBV6-5 to TRBJ2-7, with D perhaps matching TRBD2 (5 bases). Germline values: CDR1 MNHEY, CDR2 SVGAGI. V lost 8 bases and J 5 bases, leaving 13 bases between the germline ends. The CDR3 spans 12 residues. The CDR3 coding sequence is TGTGCCAGCGGCACGGGAAGCGACGAGCAGTACTTC. Translating gives CASGTGSDEQYF.

DNA for the CDR3: TGTGCCAGCAGCCACCTCGGACAGGGAAGCTACGAGCAGTACTTC. As protein: CASSHLGQGSYEQYF. The chain links TRBV4-2 to TRBJ2-7; 8 nucleotides agree with TRBD1. The CDR3 totals 15 residues. CDR1 is LGHNA and CDR2 is YNFKEQ in the germline V gene. Trimming at V came to 3 bases and at J to 3 bases, leaving 7 bases not matched to a gene.

V and J are TRBV5-1 and TRBJ1-1; possible D gene TRBD1, 6 bases. Germline lookup yields CDR1 SGHRS and CDR2 YFSETQ. The CDR3 has 16 amino acids. Trimming removed 0 bases at V and 1 base at J, with 13 bases between. The CDR3 nucleotides read TGCGCCAGCAGCTTGGCAATAGGGGGAACGAACACTGAAGCTTTCTTT. Translating gives CASSLAIGGTNTEAFF.

The rearrangement uses TRBV5-1 and TRBJ2-5, with D perhaps TRBD2 (6 bases). V was pared by 2 bases and J by 4 bases, with 6 bases between. Germline V gene lookup returns CDR1 SGHRS and CDR2 YFSETQ. This CDR3 region has 12 residues. In DNA form, the CDR3 reads TGCGCCAGCAGCTTCGGGGGAGAGACCCAGTACTTC. It translates to CASSFGGETQYF. The variable domain in full, completed from reference TRBV5-1 and TRBJ2-5, reads KAGVTQTPRYLIKTRGQQVTLSCSPISGHRSVSWYQQTPGQGLQFLFEYFSETQRNKGNFPGRFSGRQFSNSRSEMNVSTLELGDSALYLCASSFGGETQYFGPGTRLLVL.

The chain has TRBV18 and TRBJ1-4, with TRBD1 as a possible D gene (5 bases). The germline V gene has CDR1 KGHSH and CDR2 LQKENI. The CDR3 runs to 14 residues. V was trimmed by 1 base and J by 4 bases, leaving 7 bases between them. As DNA, the CDR3 is TGTGCCAGCTCACCACAGGGGATTAATGAAAAACTGTTTTTT. Residues: CASSPQGINEKLFF.

The rearrangement uses TRBV5-1 and TRBJ1-5; weak D call: TRBD1 (5 bases). The V gene's germline CDR1 is SGHRS and CDR2 YFSETQ. There are 15 residues in the CDR3. Trimming took off 4 bases at V and 4 bases at J, with 15 bases between the two ends. The CDR3 DNA reads TGCGCCAGCAGCCCGGGGGGGACCCAGAATCAGCCCCAGCATTTT. This sequence encodes CASSPGGTQNQPQHF.

This chain uses TRBV15 with TRBJ1-1, with TRBD1 identical over 9 bases. The junction had 11 bases not matched to a gene; V was cut back by 10 bases and J by 2 bases. The CDR3 length is 15 residues. The V gene's germline CDR1 is LNHNV and CDR2 YYDKDF (reference sequence). The chain's CDR3 is CASKQGASGNTEAFF. As DNA, the CDR3 is TGTGCCAGCAAACAGGGGGCTTCGGGAAACACTGAAGCTTTCTTT.

The chain couples TRBV5-1 to TRBJ2-3, with TRBD2 matching 12 bases. V lost 5 bases, J lost 4 bases, and 14 bases stayed unmatched. The CDR3 length is 18 residues. CDR1 and CDR2 (germline): SGHRS, YFSETQ. The CDR3 region has the DNA TGCGCCAGCAGTCGCGGACTAGCGGGAAATTTTGGCGCAGATACGCAGTATTTT. Protein product: CASSRGLAGNFGADTQYF.

This clone appeared a few times. The chain couples TRBV19 to TRBJ1-5, with 8 bases matching TRBD1. This CDR3 region has 18 residues. The ends lost 7 bases at V and 1 base at J; junction bases unmatched: 15. The germline V gene has CDR1 LNHDA and CDR2 SQIVND (reference sequence). The CDR3 protein is CASTRRTGTLNSNQPQHF. Here the CDR3 DNA reads TGTGCCAGTACACGTCGGACAGGGACCCTTAACAGCAATCAGCCCCAGCATTTT.

The J gene is TRBJ2-3, the V gene TRBV7-3, with 11 bases fitting TRBD2. The CDR3 loop spans 16 amino acids. Germline values: CDR1 SGHTA, CDR2 FQGTGA. The V segment lost 7 bases and the J segment 2 bases; nucleotides outside the gene matches: 8. The CDR3 loop is CASNSGTSGNTDTQYF. The CDR3, as DNA: TGTGCCAGCAATTCCGGGACTAGCGGTAACACAGATACGCAGTATTTT.

This chain uses TRBV6-1 with TRBJ1-5, with 7 nucleotides matching TRBD1. The CDR3 is 17 amino acids. The trim removed 4 bases at V and 3 bases at J, leaving 12 bases unmatched. Germline loops: CDR1 MNHNS, CDR2 SASEGT. This CDR3 reads CASSADALGTDNQPQHF. CDR3 sequence (DNA): TGTGCCAGCAGTGCGGACGCCCTTGGGACAGACAATCAGCCCCAGCATTTT.

This chain uses TRBV10-1 with TRBJ2-7; D unresolved. Trimming removed 3 bases at V and 2 bases at J, with 11 bases between. CDR3 length: 14 amino acids. Germline V lookup: CDR1 WNHNN, CDR2 SYGVQD (reference sequence). The CDR3 sequence is CASSDYDSAYEQYF. CDR3 nucleotide sequence: TGCGCCAGCAGTGATTACGACTCCGCCTACGAGCAGTACTTC.

This clone was seen a few times. The chain has TRBV5-6 and TRBJ2-7, with TRBD1 matching 8 bases. There are 15 residues in the CDR3. With 5 bases clipped from V and 5 bases from J, the junction kept 12 bases outside the gene matches. Germline values: CDR1 SGHDT, CDR2 YYEEEE. The CDR3 region has the DNA TGTGCCAGCAGGCCTGGTGGACAGGGTATCAACGAGCAGTACTTC. This translates into CASRPGGQGINEQYF.

J is TRBJ2-3 and V is TRBV6-5; 9 bases are a match to TRBD2. The junction had 7 bases not matched to a gene; V was cut back by 6 bases and J by 3 bases. The CDR3 loop spans 15 amino acids. Germline V gene lookup returns CDR1 MNHEY and CDR2 SVGAGI. For the CDR3, the DNA is TGTGCCAGCAGCCGAGCGGGGGGTCCGACAGATACGCAGTATTTT. Amino acid sequence: CASSRAGGPTDTQYF.

Notes on this clone: The junction departs from the called germline gene at one end, perhaps through a read error. The rearrangement joins TRBV30 to TRBJ2-2; D perhaps matches TRBD2 (5 bases). The CDR3 runs 13 residues. CDR1 is GTSNPN and CDR2 is SVGIG in the germline V gene (reference sequence). CDR3 amino acids: CAWTRRASGELLF. In DNA form, the CDR3 reads TGTGCCTGGACCCGTCGGGCGTCCGGGGAGCTGCTTTTT.

The V call is TRBV9, the J call TRBJ1-1; D may be TRBD1 (6 bases). Trimming removed 0 bases from V and 1 base from J, with 10 bases in between. This CDR3 has 15 residues. CDR1 is SGDLS and CDR2 is YYNGEE in the germline V gene. CDR3 in DNA: TGTGCCAGCAGCGTAGCAGACAGGTGGAACACTGAAGCTTTCTTT. Encoded protein: CASSVADRWNTEAFF.

The chain combines TRBV5-1 with TRBJ1-1; 9 bases agree with TRBD1. J lost 4 bases, V lost 4 bases, and 5 bases had no gene match. Germline V gene sequence: CDR1 SGHRS, CDR2 YFSETQ. This CDR3 comprises 14 residues. CDR3 DNA: TGCGCCAGCAGCGGGGACAGGGCGGGCACTGAAGCTTTCTTT. Amino acids: CASSGDRAGTEAFF. Filled out from reference TRBV5-1 and TRBJ1-1, the complete variable domain reads KAGVTQTPRYLIKTRGQQVTLSCSPISGHRSVSWYQQTPGQGLQFLFEYFSETQRNKGNFPGRFSGRQFSNSRSEMNVSTLELGDSALYLCASSGDRAGTEAFFGQGTRLTVV.

V gene TRBV4-1 combines with J gene TRBJ2-1, with D perhaps matching TRBD1 (6 bases). V lost 4 bases to trimming and J lost 2 bases, with 9 bases between them. The CDR3 sequence is 14 residues long. Looked up from germline, CDR1 is MGHRA and CDR2 is YSYEKL. CDR3 nucleotide sequence: TGCGCCAGCAGCCCACGGACAGCCTACAATGAGCAGTTCTTC. It translates to CASSPRTAYNEQFF.

This chain links TRBV28 with TRBJ2-7, with TRBD2 matching 14 bases. V lost 5 bases and J lost 5; bases outside the gene matches: 17. The CDR3 extends over 19 amino acids. Looked up from germline, CDR1 is MDHEN and CDR2 is SYDVKM. The CDR3 region is CASSNLGLAGGPKRNEQYF. The CDR3 DNA follows: TGTGCCAGCAGTAACCTCGGACTAGCGGGAGGACCAAAGAGGAACGAGCAGTACTTC.